These T cell receptor beta chains were read from a single sample in a study of blood T cells in healthy people across ages. TCRdb called the 5' RACE reads again in MiXCR, with one record for every CDR3 protein. This sample has about 1.6 million distinct CDR3 sequences; approximately 32% occur once, and the top ten carry about 11%. What was sequenced was blood. The receptors derive from a woman in her 30s in good health. Each CDR3 is given with its conserved first and last residue. Fields, in order: clone size, V gene, J gene, D gene, CDR3 length, CDR3 protein, CDR3 DNA. D genes are given only for firm matches. Where a row states a size, it is once, few, many or the class of an expanded clone; other rows omit it.

abundance: few
v_gene: TRBV25-1
j_gene: TRBJ2-3
d_gene: TRBD2
len: 15
CDR3aa: CASSPPGGYTDTQYF
CDR3nt: TGTGCCAGCAGTCCCCCGGGAGGCTACACAGATACGCAGTATTTT

abundance: few
v_gene: TRBV4-1
j_gene: TRBJ2-3
d_gene: TRBD2
len: 17
CDR3aa: CASSQEYSGRGTDTQYF
CDR3nt: TGCGCCAGCAGCCAAGAATACAGCGGGAGAGGCACAGATACGCAGTATTTT

abundance: few
v_gene: TRBV30
j_gene: TRBJ2-5
d_gene: NA
len: 11
CDR3aa: CAWSVIETQYF
CDR3nt: TGTGCCTGGAGTGTTATCGAGACCCAGTACTTC

abundance: NA
v_gene: TRBV21-1
j_gene: TRBJ2-7
d_gene: NA
len: 17
CDR3aa: CASSQRDDSTFFYEQYF
CDR3nt: TGTGCCAGCAGCCAACGCGACGACAGCACCTTTTTCTACGAGCAGTACTTC

abundance: few
v_gene: TRBV11-2
j_gene: TRBJ2-1
d_gene: TRBD2
len: 18
CDR3aa: CASSLGLAGGIGGSEQFF
CDR3nt: TGTGCCAGCAGCCTGGGACTAGCGGGAGGGATTGGGGGTAGTGAGCAGTTCTTC

abundance: few
v_gene: TRBV27
j_gene: TRBJ2-3
d_gene: NA
len: 14
CDR3aa: CASRTGGRTDTQYF
CDR3nt: TGTGCCAGCAGGACAGGCGGGAGAACAGATACGCAGTATTTT

abundance: NA
v_gene: TRBV28
j_gene: TRBJ1-4
d_gene: NA
len: 15
CDR3aa: CASHQTSTGREKLFF
CDR3nt: TGTGCCAGCCACCAGACGTCCACCGGGAGAGAAAAACTGTTTTTT

abundance: many
v_gene: TRBV20-1
j_gene: TRBJ2-1
d_gene: NA
len: 13
CDR3aa: CSAIGEVAGWQFF
CDR3nt: TGCAGTGCAATCGGAGAGGTGGCGGGGTGGCAGTTCTTC

abundance: NA
v_gene: TRBV24-1
j_gene: TRBJ2-5
d_gene: TRBD1
len: 15
CDR3aa: CATSDPTGEQETQYF
CDR3nt: TGTGCCACCAGTGATCCCACAGGGGAACAAGAGACCCAGTACTTC

abundance: NA
v_gene: TRBV20-1
j_gene: TRBJ2-1
d_gene: TRBD2
len: 18
CDR3aa: CSARVTWGALAADNEQFF
CDR3nt: TGCAGTGCTAGAGTTACATGGGGTGCTCTAGCGGCCGACAATGAGCAGTTCTTC

abundance: NA
v_gene: TRBV29-1
j_gene: TRBJ1-2
d_gene: NA
len: 13
CDR3aa: CSVVKGSNYGYTF
CDR3nt: TGCAGCGTTGTGAAGGGGTCTAACTATGGCTACACCTTC

abundance: few
v_gene: TRBV2
j_gene: TRBJ2-7
d_gene: NA
len: 12
CDR3aa: CATKDRANEQYF
CDR3nt: TGTGCCACCAAGGACAGAGCCAACGAGCAGTACTTC

abundance: many
v_gene: TRBV29-1
j_gene: TRBJ2-5
d_gene: NA
len: 15
CDR3aa: CSVEGSQGPQETQYF
CDR3nt: TGCAGCGTTGAAGGGTCGCAGGGCCCACAAGAGACCCAGTACTTC

abundance: NA
v_gene: TRBV6-5
j_gene: TRBJ2-3
d_gene: TRBD2
len: 15
CDR3aa: CASRPGLASTDTQYF
CDR3nt: TGTGCCAGCAGGCCGGGACTAGCGAGCACAGATACGCAGTATTTT

abundance: NA
v_gene: TRBV20-1
j_gene: TRBJ2-2
d_gene: TRBD2
len: 14
CDR3aa: CSASVGLAVGELFF
CDR3nt: TGCAGTGCTAGTGTTGGACTAGCGGTCGGGGAGCTGTTTTTT

abundance: few
v_gene: TRBV20-1
j_gene: TRBJ2-2
d_gene: NA
len: 14
CDR3aa: CSAPPIDRTGELFF
CDR3nt: TGCAGTGCACCGCCGATTGACCGGACCGGGGAGCTGTTTTTT

abundance: NA
v_gene: TRBV15
j_gene: TRBJ2-2
d_gene: NA
len: 15
CDR3aa: CATSRGGANTGELFF
CDR3nt: TGTGCCACCAGCAGAGGTGGAGCGAACACCGGGGAGCTGTTTTTT

abundance: NA
v_gene: TRBV3-1
j_gene: TRBJ2-3
d_gene: TRBD2
len: 17
CDR3aa: CASSSGTSGGARDTQYF
CDR3nt: TGTGCCAGCAGCTCCGGGACTAGCGGGGGGGCCAGAGATACGCAGTATTTT

abundance: NA
v_gene: TRBV28
j_gene: TRBJ2-1
d_gene: NA
len: 12
CDR3aa: CASTRGADRQFF
CDR3nt: TGTGCCAGCACCCGGGGGGCGGATAGGCAGTTCTTC

abundance: NA
v_gene: TRBV6-1
j_gene: TRBJ2-5
d_gene: NA
len: 12
CDR3aa: CASEEGKETQYF
CDR3nt: TGTGCCAGCGAAGAGGGGAAAGAGACCCAGTACTTC

abundance: few
v_gene: TRBV20-1
j_gene: TRBJ2-1
d_gene: NA
len: 13
CDR3aa: CSARGPRNDEQFF
CDR3nt: TGCAGTGCTAGAGGCCCTCGTAACGATGAGCAGTTCTTC

abundance: few
v_gene: TRBV11-2
j_gene: TRBJ2-7
d_gene: NA
len: 14
CDR3aa: CASSSSRLQESQYF
CDR3nt: TGTGCCAGCAGCAGCAGCCGTTTACAAGAGTCCCAGTACTTC

abundance: NA
v_gene: TRBV20-1
j_gene: TRBJ1-5
d_gene: TRBD1
len: 17
CDR3aa: CSARVRTGGGSNQPQHF
CDR3nt: TGCAGTGCCCGAGTCCGGACAGGGGGCGGCAGCAATCAGCCCCAGCATTTT

abundance: NA
v_gene: TRBV20-1
j_gene: TRBJ2-7
d_gene: TRBD2
len: 15
CDR3aa: CSASEAGSNSYEQYF
CDR3nt: TGCAGTGCTTCTGAAGCGGGGTCCAACTCCTACGAGCAGTACTTC

abundance: few
v_gene: TRBV2
j_gene: TRBJ2-1
d_gene: TRBD2
len: 14
CDR3aa: CASSDFSGSGEQFF
CDR3nt: TGTGCCAGCAGTGATTTTAGCGGGAGTGGTGAGCAGTTCTTC

abundance: NA
v_gene: TRBV7-6
j_gene: TRBJ2-5
d_gene: NA
len: 13
CDR3aa: CASSLANGETQYF
CDR3nt: TGTGCCAGCAGCTTAGCGAACGGGGAGACCCAGTACTTC

abundance: NA
v_gene: TRBV4-1
j_gene: TRBJ1-1
d_gene: NA
len: 14
CDR3aa: CASSLSGTLSEAFF
CDR3nt: TGCGCCAGCAGCCTTTCCGGGACTCTGTCTGAAGCTTTCTTT

abundance: NA
v_gene: TRBV2
j_gene: TRBJ2-7
d_gene: NA
len: 15
CDR3aa: CASSESRPPRNEQYF
CDR3nt: TGTGCCAGCAGTGAAAGTCGGCCGCCGAGAAACGAGCAGTACTTC

abundance: NA
v_gene: TRBV12-5
j_gene: TRBJ2-7
d_gene: NA
len: 14
CDR3aa: CASGFSWGQGEQYF
CDR3nt: TGTGCTAGTGGTTTCTCGTGGGGTCAAGGCGAGCAGTACTTC